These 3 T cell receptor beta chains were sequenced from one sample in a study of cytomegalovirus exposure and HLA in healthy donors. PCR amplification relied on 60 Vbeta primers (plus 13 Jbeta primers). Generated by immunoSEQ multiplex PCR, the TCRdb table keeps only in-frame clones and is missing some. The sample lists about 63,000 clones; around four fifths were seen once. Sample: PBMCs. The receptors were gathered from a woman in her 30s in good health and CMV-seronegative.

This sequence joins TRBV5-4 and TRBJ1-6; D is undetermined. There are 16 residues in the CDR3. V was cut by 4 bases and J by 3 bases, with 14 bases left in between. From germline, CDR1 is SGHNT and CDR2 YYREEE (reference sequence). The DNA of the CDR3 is TGTGCCAGCAGCCCTCCCCACGGGGACTATAATTCACCCCTCCACTTT. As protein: CASSPPHGDYNSPLHF. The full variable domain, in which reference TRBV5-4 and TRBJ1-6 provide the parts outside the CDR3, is ETGVTQSPTHLIKTRGQQVTLRCSSQSGHNTVSWYQQALGQGPQFIFQYYREEENGRGNFPPRFSGLQFPNYSSELNVNALELDDSALYLCASSPPHGDYNSPLHFGNGTRLTVT.

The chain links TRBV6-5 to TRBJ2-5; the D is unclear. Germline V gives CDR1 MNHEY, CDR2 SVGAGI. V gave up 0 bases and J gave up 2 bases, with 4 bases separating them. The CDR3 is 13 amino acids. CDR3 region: CASSYSYQETQYF. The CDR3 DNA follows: TGTGCCAGCAGTTACTCCTATCAAGAGACCCAGTACTTC.

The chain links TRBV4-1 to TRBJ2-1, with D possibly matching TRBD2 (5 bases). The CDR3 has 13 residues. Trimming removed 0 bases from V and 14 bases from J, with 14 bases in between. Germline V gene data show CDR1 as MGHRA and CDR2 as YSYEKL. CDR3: CASSQDEGAEEFF. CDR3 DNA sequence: TGCGCCAGCAGCCAAGATGAGGGCGCCGAGGAGTTCTTC.